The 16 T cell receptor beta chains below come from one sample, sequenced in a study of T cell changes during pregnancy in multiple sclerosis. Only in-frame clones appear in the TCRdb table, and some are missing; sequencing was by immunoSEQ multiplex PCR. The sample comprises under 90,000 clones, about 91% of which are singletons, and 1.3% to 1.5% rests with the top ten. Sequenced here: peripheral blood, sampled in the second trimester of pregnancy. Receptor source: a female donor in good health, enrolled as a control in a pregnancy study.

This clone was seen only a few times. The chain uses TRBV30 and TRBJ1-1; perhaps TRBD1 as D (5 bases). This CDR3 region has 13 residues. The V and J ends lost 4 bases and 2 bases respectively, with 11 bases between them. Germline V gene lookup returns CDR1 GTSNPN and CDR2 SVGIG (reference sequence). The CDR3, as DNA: TGTGCCTGGATGGAGGGGACTAACACTGAAGCTTTCTTT. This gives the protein CAWMEGTNTEAFF.

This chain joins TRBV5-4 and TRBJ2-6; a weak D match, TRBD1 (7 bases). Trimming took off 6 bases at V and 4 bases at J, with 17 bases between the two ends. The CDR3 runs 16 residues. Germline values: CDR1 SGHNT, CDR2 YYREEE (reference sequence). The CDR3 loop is CASNPAGGTGANVLTF. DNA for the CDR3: TGTGCCAGCAACCCCGCAGGGGGGACCGGGGCCAACGTCCTGACTTTC.

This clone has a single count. CDR3 sequence (DNA): TGTGCCAGCAGTCGGGATGACAATGAGCAGTTCTTC. It encodes CASSRDDNEQFF. The V and J genes are TRBV7-9 and TRBJ2-1; tentative D call: TRBD2 (5 bases). V dropped 6 bases and J dropped 5 bases, with 8 bases sitting between them. Germline V gene lookup returns CDR1 SEHNR and CDR2 FQNEAQ (reference sequence). There are 12 residues in the CDR3.

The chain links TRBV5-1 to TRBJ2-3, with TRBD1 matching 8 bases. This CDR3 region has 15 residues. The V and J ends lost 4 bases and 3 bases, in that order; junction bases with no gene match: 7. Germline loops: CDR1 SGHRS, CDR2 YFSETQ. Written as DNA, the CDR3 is TGCGCCAGCAGCCTAGGACAGGGAGGTACAGATACGCAGTATTTT. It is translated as CASSLGQGGTDTQYF.

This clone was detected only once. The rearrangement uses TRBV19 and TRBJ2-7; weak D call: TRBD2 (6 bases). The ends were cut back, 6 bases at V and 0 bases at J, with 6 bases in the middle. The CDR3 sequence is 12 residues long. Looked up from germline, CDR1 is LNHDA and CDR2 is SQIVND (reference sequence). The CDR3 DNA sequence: TGTGCCAGTAGCGGGGGCTCCTACGAGCAGTACTTC. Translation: CASSGGSYEQYF.

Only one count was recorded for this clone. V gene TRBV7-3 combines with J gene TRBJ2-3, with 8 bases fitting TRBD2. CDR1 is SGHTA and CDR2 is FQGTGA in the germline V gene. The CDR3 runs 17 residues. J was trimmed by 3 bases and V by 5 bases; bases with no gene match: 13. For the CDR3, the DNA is TGTGCCAGCAGCCCACGAGGTTCCGGGGGGGGAACAGATACGCAGTATTTT. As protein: CASSPRGSGGGTDTQYF.

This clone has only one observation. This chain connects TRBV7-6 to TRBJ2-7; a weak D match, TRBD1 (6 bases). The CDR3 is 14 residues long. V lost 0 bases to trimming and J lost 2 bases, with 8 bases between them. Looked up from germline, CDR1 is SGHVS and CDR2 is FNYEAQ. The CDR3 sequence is CASSLARGAYEQYF. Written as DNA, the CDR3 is TGTGCCAGCAGCTTAGCCAGGGGCGCCTACGAGCAGTACTTC. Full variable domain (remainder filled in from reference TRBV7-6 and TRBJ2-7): GAGVSQSPRYKVTKRGQDVALRCDPISGHVSLYWYRQALGQGPEFLTYFNYEAQQDKSGLPNDRFSAERPEGSISTLTIQRTEQRDSAMYRCASSLARGAYEQYFGPGTRLTVT.

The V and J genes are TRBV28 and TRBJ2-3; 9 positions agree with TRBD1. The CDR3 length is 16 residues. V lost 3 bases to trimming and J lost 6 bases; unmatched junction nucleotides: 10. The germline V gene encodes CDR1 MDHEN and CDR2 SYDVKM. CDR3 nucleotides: TGTGCCAGCAGTTTGAGGACAGGGGTAGCCCCGGATACGCAGTATTTT. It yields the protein CASSLRTGVAPDTQYF. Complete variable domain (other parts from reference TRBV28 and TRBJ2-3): DVKVTQSSRYLVKRTGEKVFLECVQDMDHENMFWYRQDPGLGLRLIYFSYDVKMKEKGDIPEGYSVSREKKERFSLILESASTNQTSMYLCASSLRTGVAPDTQYFGPGTRLTVL.

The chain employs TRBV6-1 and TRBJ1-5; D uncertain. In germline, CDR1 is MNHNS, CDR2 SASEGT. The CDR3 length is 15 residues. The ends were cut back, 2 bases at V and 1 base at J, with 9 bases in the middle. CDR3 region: CASSEKRESNQPQHF. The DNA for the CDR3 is TGTGCCAGCAGTGAAAAGAGGGAAAGCAATCAGCCCCAGCATTTT.

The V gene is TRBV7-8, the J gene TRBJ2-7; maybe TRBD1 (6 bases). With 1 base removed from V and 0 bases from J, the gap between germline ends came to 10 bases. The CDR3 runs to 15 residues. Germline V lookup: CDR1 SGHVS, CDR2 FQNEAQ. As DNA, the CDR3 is TGTGCCAGCAGCTTAGGGGACACAAACTCCTACGAGCAGTACTTC. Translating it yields CASSLGDTNSYEQYF.

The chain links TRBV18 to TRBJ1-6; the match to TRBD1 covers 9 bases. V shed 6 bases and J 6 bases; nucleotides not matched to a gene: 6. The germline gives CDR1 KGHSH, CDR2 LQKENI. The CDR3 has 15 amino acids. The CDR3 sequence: CASSPGQGLNSPLHF. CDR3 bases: TGTGCCAGCTCCCCCGGACAGGGGCTTAATTCACCCCTCCACTTT.

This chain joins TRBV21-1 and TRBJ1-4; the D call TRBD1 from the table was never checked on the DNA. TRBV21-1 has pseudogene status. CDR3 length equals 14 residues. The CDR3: CASREGAANEKLFF. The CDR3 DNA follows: TGTGCCAGCAGAGAGGGGGCGGCTAATGAAAAACTGTTTTTT.

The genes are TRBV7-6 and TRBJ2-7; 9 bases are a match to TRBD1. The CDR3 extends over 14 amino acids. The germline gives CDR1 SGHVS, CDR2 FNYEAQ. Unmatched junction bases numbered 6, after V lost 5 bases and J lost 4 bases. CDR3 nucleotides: TGTGCCAGCAGCCCCGGGACAGGGTCATACGAGCAGTACTTC. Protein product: CASSPGTGSYEQYF.

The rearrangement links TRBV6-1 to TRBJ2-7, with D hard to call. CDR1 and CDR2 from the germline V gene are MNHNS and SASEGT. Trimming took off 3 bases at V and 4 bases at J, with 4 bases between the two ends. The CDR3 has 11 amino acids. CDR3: CASSDLYEQYF. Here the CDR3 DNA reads TGTGCCAGCAGTGATCTGTACGAGCAGTACTTC.

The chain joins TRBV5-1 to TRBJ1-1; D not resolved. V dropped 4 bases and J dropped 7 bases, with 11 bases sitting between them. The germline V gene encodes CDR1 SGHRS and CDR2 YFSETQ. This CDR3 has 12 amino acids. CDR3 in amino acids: CASSQSRDEAFF. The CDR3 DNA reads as TGCGCCAGCAGCCAGTCGAGGGATGAAGCTTTCTTT.

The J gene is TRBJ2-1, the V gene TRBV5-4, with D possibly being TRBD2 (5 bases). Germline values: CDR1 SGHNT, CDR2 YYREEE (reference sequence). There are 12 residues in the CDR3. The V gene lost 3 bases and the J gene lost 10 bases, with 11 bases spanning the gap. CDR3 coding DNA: TGTGCCAGCAGCTCCGGACTGGTCGAGCAGTTCTTC. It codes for CASSSGLVEQFF.